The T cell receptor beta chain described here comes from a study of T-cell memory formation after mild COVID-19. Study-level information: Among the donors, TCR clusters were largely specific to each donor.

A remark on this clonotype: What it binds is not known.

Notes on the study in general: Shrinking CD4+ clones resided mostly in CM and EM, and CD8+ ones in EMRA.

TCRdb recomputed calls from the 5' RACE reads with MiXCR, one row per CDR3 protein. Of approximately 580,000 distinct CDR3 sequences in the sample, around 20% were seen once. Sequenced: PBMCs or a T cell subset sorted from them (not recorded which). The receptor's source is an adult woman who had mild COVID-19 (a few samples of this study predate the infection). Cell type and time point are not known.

CDR3 DNA: TGTGCCAGCAGCCCAACCCCAGGGACAGGGAACTACGAGCAGTACTTC. Protein sequence: CASSPTPGTGNYEQYF. The chain couples TRBV12-3 or TRBV12-4 to TRBJ2-7; 9 bases line up with TRBD1. The junction had 12 bases not matched to a gene; V was cut back by 6 bases and J by 3 bases. The CDR3 covers 16 residues.